The TCR beta chain described here comes from a study of blood T cells in healthy people across ages (dated by TCRdb to about 2015). Some background on the complete study: In model experiments, template switching captured roughly one uniquely barcoded TCR beta cDNA molecule for every two T cells. For two donors (one aged 18 to 30 and one aged 80 or older), the study analyzed two additional independent replicas of 1 million unique cDNA reads from the same blood draw. Donors were grouped into four age groups: young (average about 15 years), middle-aged (39), aged (around 60) and long-lived (approximately 81). Donors of different ages were randomly distributed across sequencing lanes to avoid experimental bias. To track age-related changes in TCR beta repertoire diversity, the study relied on deep sequencing normalized with unique cDNA molecular identifiers.

Receptor amplification or capture employed 5' RACE. Sequencing used an Illumina HiSeq 2500. A second PCR of about 6 to 11 cycles was performed with a sample-barcoded 5' primer and a J-beta primer mix. A unique molecular identifier was introduced onto each TCR beta cDNA molecule by a template-switch 5' adaptor carrying 12 random nucleotides. Each sample yielded at least 2.5 million CDR3-containing paired-end reads. The Mint cDNA synthesis kit, primed by a TRBC-specific oligonucleotide, was used to synthesize first-strand cDNA from all RNA. After uracil-DNA glycosylase treatment, a first 18-cycle PCR used universal primers M1SS and BC2_uni_R on all cDNA. In the source study's methods: Normalization of each sample was performed by random selection of 1 million high-quality reads, each carrying a distinct molecular identifier. Instead of being binned into consensus sequences, reads with shared molecular identifiers were discarded. MiTCR, set to a Q25 quality threshold and the strictest error-elimination algorithm, was used for CDR3 identification, clonotype clustering and error correction. A nonparametric unseen species model using Euler transformation provided a lower-bound estimate of total TCR beta diversity. Starting from the raw public reads, TCRdb applied fastp trimming at Q25, assembled clones with MiXCR and retained in-frame beta chains. Every distinct CDR3 protein forms one entry, paired with its most common genes and DNA. Clone size and V and J calls follow TCRdb, not the original study. This sample has fewer than 1,000,000 distinct CDR3 sequences in its table, and around 50% of those were observed once. Of the sample, over 15% falls within the top ten clones.

The germline V end is reduced by 5 bases and the J end by 4 bases; junction bases left unmatched: 6. CDR1 LGHDT and CDR2 YNNKEL are derived from the germline V gene (reference sequence). The CDR3 sequence holds 15 residues, the cysteine and phenylalanine included. Only CDR3 DNA is held: 45 bases, read in frame from base 1. The donors were roughly 39 Caucasian individuals from Russia, aged roughly 6 to 100 years, who were systemically healthy. Each donor gave roughly 9.5 milliliters of peripheral blood, collected into EDTA-treated Vacutainer tubes. Ficoll-Paque density-gradient centrifugation was used to isolate PBMCs, with at least 6 million per sample. Total RNA, at least 6 micrograms per sample, was extracted from PBMCs with Trizol reagent. For every donor, flow cytometry on a PBMC aliquot measured the percentage of naive CD45RAhigh/CD27high T cells. Points the paper makes about the study in general: Estimates of total diversity from one million sequenced T cells were regarded as lower bounds and underestimates. Since profiling was done on bulk unsorted PBMCs, naive and antigen-experienced compartments could not be conclusively compared. Observed TCR beta diversity per million T cells fell roughly linearly with age, and a significant reduction was already apparent by age roughly 40. There was a strong correlation between observed TCR beta diversity and the percentage of naive T cells measured by flow cytometry. The long-lived group showed more naive CD4+ T cells, fewer expanded clones and increased TCR diversity than the aged group, suggesting age selection. Because donor CMV infection status was unknown, age-related changes in expanded clonotypes were potentially confounded.

This clonotype occurred a few times. The specificity of this receptor is unknown. No quality values exist for individual bases; no much larger clone is one base distant. The V and J segments used are TRBV3-1 and TRBJ2-3, and 10 junctional nucleotides match TRBD1. The TCR originated in an elderly man in good health. Sequencing used blood. In nucleotide form, the sequence is TGTGCCAGCAGCGCCGGACAGGGGGTGGCAGATACGCAGTATTTT. This encodes CASSAGQGVADTQYF.